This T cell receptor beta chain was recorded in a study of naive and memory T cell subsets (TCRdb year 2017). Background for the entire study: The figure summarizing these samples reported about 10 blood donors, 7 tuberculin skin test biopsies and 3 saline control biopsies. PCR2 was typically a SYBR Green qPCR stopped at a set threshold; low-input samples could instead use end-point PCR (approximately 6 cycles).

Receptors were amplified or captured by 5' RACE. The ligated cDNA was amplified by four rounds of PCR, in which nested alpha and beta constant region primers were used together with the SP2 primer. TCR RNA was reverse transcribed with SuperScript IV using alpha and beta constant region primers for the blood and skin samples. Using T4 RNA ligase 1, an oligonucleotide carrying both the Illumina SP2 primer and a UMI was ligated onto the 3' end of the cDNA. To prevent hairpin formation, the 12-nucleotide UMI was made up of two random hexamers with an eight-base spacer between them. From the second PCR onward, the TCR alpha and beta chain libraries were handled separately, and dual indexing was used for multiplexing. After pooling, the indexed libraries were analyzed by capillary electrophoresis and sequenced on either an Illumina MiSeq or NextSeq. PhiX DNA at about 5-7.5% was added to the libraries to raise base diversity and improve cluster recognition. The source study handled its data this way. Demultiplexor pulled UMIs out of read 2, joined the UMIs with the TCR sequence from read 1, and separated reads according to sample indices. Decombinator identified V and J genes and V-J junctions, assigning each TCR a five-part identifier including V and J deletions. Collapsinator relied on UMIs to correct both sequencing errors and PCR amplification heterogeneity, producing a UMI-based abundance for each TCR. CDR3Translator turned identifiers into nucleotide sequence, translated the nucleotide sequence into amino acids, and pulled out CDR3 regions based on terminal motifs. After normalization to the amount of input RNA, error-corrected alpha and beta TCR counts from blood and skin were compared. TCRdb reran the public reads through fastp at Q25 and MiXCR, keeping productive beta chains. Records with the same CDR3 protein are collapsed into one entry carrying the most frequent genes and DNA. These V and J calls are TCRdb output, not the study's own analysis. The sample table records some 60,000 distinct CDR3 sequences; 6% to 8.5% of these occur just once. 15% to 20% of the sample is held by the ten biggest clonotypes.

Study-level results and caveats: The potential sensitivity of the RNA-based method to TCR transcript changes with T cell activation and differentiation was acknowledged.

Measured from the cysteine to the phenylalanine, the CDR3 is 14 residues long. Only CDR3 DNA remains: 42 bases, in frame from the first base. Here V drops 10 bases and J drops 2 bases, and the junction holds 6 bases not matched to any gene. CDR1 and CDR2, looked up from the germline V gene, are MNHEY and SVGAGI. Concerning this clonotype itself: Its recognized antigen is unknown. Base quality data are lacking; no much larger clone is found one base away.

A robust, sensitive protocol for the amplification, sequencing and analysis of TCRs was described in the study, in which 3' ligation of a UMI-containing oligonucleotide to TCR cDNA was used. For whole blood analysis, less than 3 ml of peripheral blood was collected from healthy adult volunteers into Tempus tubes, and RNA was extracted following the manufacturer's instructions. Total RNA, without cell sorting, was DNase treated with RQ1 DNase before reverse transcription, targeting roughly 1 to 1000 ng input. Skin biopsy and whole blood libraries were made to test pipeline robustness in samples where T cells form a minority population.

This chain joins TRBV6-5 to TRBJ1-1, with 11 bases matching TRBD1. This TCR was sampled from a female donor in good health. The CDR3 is CATRTGGFNTEAFF. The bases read TGTGCCACCCGGACAGGGGGCTTTAACACTGAAGCTTTCTTT.